The present TCR beta chain was sequenced within a study of blood T cell repertoires in COVID-19. Study-wide context: PBMCs, B-cell-depleted T cells, or T cells provided the cDNA or gDNA that made up the material.

Per the study methods: Estimates of nucleated cell counts were drawn from the amplification of reference gene primers. Sequencing used immunoSEQ multiplex PCR; TCRdb keeps in-frame clones, though not all of them. That table is the source of V, J and clone size, and D and trimming were worked out from the DNA. Of 65,000 to 90,000 clones in the sample, under 85% were seen once. From germline, CDR1 is SGHNT and CDR2 YYREEE (reference sequence). CDR3 length equals 17 residues. V was pared by 4 bases and J by 7 bases, with 24 bases between. The clonotype was recovered from a woman older than 75 with acute or convalescent COVID-19. This chain connects TRBV5-4 to TRBJ2-1, with a weak D call TRBD2 (6 bases). The specimen was peripheral blood. This CDR3 reads CASSGMGGMRSQNEQFF. The CDR3 nucleotides are TGTGCCAGCAGCGGGATGGGGGGAATGCGCTCCCAGAATGAGCAGTTCTTC.